The clone carrying this T cell receptor beta chain was detected only a few times. Antigen specificity is unknown. This specimen comes from a study of T cells in Graves' hyperthyroidism and ophthalmopathy. Study conclusions and caveats: The model anticipated ophthalmopathy a median around 6 months pre-onset. The majority of expanded thyroid clonotypes above 0.001 also appeared in blood.

CDR3 size: 14 residues. The junction had 5 bases not matched to a gene; V was cut back by 7 bases and J by 0 bases. The germline gives CDR1 MNHEY, CDR2 SVGEGT. Newly diagnosed hyperthyroidism patients aged 18 to 65 years had disease lasting under 2 months. Amplified TCR beta CDR3 regions derived from RNA transcripts. The study used the HTBI primer set for a first-round RT-PCR of the TCR CDR3. Each CDR3 protein is one row after TCRdb ran MiXCR on the multiplex PCR reads. The data contain around 440,000 distinct CDR3 sequences, around a sixth of them singletons. This clonotype was sampled from a woman in her late teens or twenties with Graves' hyperthyroidism. The chain recombines TRBV6-2 or TRBV6-3 with TRBJ1-1, with TRBD1 identical over 7 bases. The sequenced sample consisted of blood. The CDR3 loop reads CASTNRGLNTEAFF. The CDR3 DNA follows: TGTGCCAGCACCAACAGGGGCCTGAACACTGAAGCTTTCTTT.